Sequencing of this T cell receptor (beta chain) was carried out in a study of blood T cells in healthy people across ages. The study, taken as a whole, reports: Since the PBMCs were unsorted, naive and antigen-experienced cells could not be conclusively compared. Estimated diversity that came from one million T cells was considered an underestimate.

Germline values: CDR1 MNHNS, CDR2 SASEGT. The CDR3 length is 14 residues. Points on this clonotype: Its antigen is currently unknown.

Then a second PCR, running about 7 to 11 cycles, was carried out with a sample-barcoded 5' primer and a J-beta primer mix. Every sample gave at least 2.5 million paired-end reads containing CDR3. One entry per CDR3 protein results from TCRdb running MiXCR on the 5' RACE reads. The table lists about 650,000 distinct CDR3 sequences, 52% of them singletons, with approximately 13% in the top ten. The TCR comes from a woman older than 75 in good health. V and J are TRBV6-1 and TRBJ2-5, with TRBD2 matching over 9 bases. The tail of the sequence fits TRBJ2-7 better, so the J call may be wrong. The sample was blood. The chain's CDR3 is CASRRLAGLYEQYF. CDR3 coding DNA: TGTGCCAGCCGCAGGCTAGCGGGACTCTACGAGCAGTACTTC.